What follows describes a single TCR beta chain. Its antigen specificity is not known. Within one base of it there is no much larger clone, and no base qualities were kept. The time point label for this specimen denotes: peripheral blood 6 weeks after treatment start. A cohort of about 31 patients with locally advanced or metastatic urothelial carcinoma, treated at Memorial Sloan Kettering on a trial protocol, was included. Peripheral blood mononuclear cells were collected from each patient pretreatment and during treatment, giving between 1 and 8 total time points per patient. The Qiagen DNeasy Blood extraction kit was used to purify genomic DNA from total PBMCs and tumor samples. Collected pretreatment and during treatment, PBMCs were isolated and stored as previously described. Each PCR received spiked-in synthetic TCR analog templates so that absolute template abundance could be estimated from read counts. The immunoSEQ assay used bias-controlled V and J gene primers to amplify TCRbeta CDR3 regions from genomic DNA. Sequencing of rearranged TCRbeta segments was performed at approximately 20X coverage. As for how the authors treated the data: Clustering was used to correct sequencing errors, and CDR3s were annotated against IMGT to assign V, D and J genes. Only productive TCRbeta rearrangements were used in downstream analyses, excluding out-of-frame or stop-codon sequences. Clonality was computed as one minus Shannon entropy normalized by the log of the number of unique productive sequences. Fisher's exact test with Benjamini-Hochberg correction, using a cutoff of adjusted p below 0.01, was how clones that differed between time points or between blood and tumor were identified. The source is immuneACCESS, and TCRdb retained only in-frame sequences with V and J called. Part of the clones is not carried over; for the studies checked, unresolved V genes explain less than half of this, and the remainder is unexplained. That table supplies the V and J calls and clone size; D and trimming were determined from the DNA. Across this sample there are 120,000 or so clones, with around 88% seen only once. The ten largest clones represent around 2.4% of the sample.

The source of the sample is a study of PD-L1 blockade in urothelial cancer (dated by TCRdb to the late 2010s). The study in broad terms: Every patient began therapy in 2014 and was given atezolizumab 1,200 mg intravenously every 3 weeks. About 90% of the 29 patients were identified as males with urothelial cancer of bladder origin, and a prior smoking history was reported by 18 of 29 patients. An ECOG performance status of 0 or 1 was recorded for the patients, and 0 to 3 prior chemotherapy regimens had been received by the patients. Blood samples were analyzed at 3 weeks after treatment start (second dose) and at 6 weeks after treatment start. Blood samples gave median yields of approximately 130,000 T cells and some 84,000 unique TCRs, along with a median clonality of roughly 0.08. The study was an exploratory multi-omic analysis of somatic, immune and clinical correlates of response to PD-L1 blockade with atezolizumab in urothelial cancer. TCR sequencing covered pretreatment tumor samples and matched, serially collected peripheral blood taken before and after atezolizumab treatment. Durable clinical benefit was defined as a progression-free survival longer than 6 months, and TCR features were additionally tested against progression-free survival and overall survival. In the same patients, whole exome sequencing and RNA sequencing of pretreatment tumors were performed in addition to TCR sequencing. Durable clinical benefit was achieved by nine patients but not by the remaining 20. Pretreatment blood TCR-seq was available for about 27 patients, at least one posttreatment blood collection was obtained for around 24 patients, and tumor TCR-seq was available for around 24 patients. Here is what the overall study found, with its caveats: Because the sample size was small (n of about 29) and many of the analyses were exploratory, the results are meant to be hypothesis-generating. Greater expansion of tumor-associated TCR clones in peripheral blood 3 weeks after the start of treatment was observed in patients with durable benefit (n of about 20, p = 0.022). Improved progression-free and overall survival was associated with having pretreatment peripheral blood TCR clonality below the median.

The germline V gene gives CDR1 as SGHTA and CDR2 as FQGNSA. The cysteine opens and the phenylalanine closes a CDR3 of 16 amino acids. The kept DNA is CDR3 alone, 48 bases in frame from the first base. Here V drops 4 bases and J drops 5 bases, and the junction holds 8 bases not matched to any gene. Specimen: PBMCs, collected around atezolizumab (anti-PD-L1) treatment. The sequence derives from a man in his forties or fifties with urothelial cancer. The chain couples TRBV7-2 to TRBJ2-1; 10 bases in the junction line up with TRBD2. This receptor has the CDR3 CASSSWTSGINNEQFF. The sequenced DNA is TGTGCCAGCAGCTCATGGACTAGCGGAATCAACAATGAGCAGTTCTTC.